This TCR beta chain was sequenced during a study of T cells expressing NK-cell markers. Study-wide findings and caveats: Whether expanded NKG2C+ T cell clones were HCMV specific stayed uncertain.

TCRdb re-called the 5' RACE reads; one entry per CDR3 protein, DNA not given. This sample's clone table lists around 260,000 distinct CDR3 sequences. Concerning this clonotype itself: Its antigen remains unknown.

The CDR3 length is 15 residues. Germline V gene lookup returns CDR1 LNHDA and CDR2 SQIVND (reference sequence). This clonotype was sampled from a woman aged 18 to 75 in good health. Sample: blood T cells: a sorted CD56 or NKG2C T cell subset, CD4+ or CD8+ T cells, or bulk PBMC T cells (not recorded which). This chain links TRBV19 with TRBJ1-1. CDR3 protein: CASSIAGNMNTEAFF.